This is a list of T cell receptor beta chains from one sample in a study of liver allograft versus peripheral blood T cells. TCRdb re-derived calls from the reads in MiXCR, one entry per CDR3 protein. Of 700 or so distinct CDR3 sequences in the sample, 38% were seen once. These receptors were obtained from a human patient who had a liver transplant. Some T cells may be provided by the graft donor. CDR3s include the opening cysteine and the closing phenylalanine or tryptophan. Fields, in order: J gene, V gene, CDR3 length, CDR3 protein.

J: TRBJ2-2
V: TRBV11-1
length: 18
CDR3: CASRELAGGFGYTGELFF

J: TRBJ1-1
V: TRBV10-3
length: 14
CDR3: CAIRVQGVNTEAFF

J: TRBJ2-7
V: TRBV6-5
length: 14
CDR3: CASSYGTGFYEQYF

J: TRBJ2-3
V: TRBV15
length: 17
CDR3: CATSRDSGGWGTDTQYF

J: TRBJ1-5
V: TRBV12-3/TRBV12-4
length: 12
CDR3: CASSLGGIAQHF

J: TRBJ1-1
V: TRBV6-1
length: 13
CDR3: CASSEAYRAKAFF

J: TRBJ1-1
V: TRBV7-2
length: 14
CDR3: CASSSQGGGTEAFF

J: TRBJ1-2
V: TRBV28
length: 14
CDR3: CAVLRDGTNYGYTF

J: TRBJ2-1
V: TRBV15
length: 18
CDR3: CATSPGEKHLSSYNEQFF

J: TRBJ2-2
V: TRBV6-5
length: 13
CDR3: CASSRANTGELFF

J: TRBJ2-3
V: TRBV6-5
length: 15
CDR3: CASSTHSGATDTQYF

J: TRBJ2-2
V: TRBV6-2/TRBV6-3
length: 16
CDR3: CASSLPDLFLTGELFF

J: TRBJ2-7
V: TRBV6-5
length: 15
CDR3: CASSDASGSSYEQYF

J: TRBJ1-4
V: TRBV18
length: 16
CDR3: CASSPTGIATNEKLFF

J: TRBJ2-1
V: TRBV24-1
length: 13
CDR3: CATSDPGYNEQFF

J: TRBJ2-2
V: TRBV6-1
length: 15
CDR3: CASSEASGDPGELFF

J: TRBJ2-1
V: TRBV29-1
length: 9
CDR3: CSVGHEQFF

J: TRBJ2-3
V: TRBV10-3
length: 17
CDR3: CAISDSRSGSFTDTQYF

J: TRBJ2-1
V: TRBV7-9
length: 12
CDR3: CASSWGTKEQFF

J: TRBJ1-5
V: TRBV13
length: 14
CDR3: CASSFGQGNQPQHF

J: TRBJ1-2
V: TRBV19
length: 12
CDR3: CASSEDSYGYTF

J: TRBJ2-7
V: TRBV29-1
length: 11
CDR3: CSVGGGYEQYF

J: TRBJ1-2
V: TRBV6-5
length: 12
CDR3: CASSSRSYGYTF

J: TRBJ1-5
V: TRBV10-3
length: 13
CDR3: CAIGQGPGQPQHF

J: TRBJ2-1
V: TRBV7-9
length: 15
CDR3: CASSLSGGSYNEQFF

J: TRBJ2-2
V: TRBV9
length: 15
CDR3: CASSASGGAAGELFF

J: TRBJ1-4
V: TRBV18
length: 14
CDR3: CASSPGRQEEKLFF

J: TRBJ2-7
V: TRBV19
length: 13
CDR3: CASSLTGLYEQYF

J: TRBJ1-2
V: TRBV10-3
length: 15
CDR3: CAISESGDPLYGYTF

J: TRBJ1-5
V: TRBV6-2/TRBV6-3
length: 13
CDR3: CASTAQANQPQHF